These T cell receptor beta chains were read from a single sample in a study of T cells in Graves' hyperthyroidism and ophthalmopathy. Each CDR3 protein is one row after TCRdb ran MiXCR on the multiplex PCR reads. The data contain 550,000 to 650,000 distinct CDR3 sequences, about 15% of them singletons. Sequencing was performed on blood. Receptor source: a middle-aged woman with Graves' hyperthyroidism. The CDR3 runs from the conserved cysteine through the conserved F or W. The order of the fields is D gene, V gene, clone size, J gene, CDR3 protein, CDR3 DNA. The D gene is left open where the match is weak. The size of a clone is reported for some rows only, either as once, few or many, or as a class for expanded clones.

D gene: .
V gene: TRBV28
clone size: many
J gene: TRBJ1-5
CDR3 protein: CASSSGGADQPQHF
CDR3 DNA: TGTGCCAGCAGTTCTGGGGGGGCGGATCAGCCCCAGCATTTT

D gene: .
V gene: TRBV5-1
clone size: many
J gene: TRBJ2-1
CDR3 protein: CASSSDGNEQFF
CDR3 DNA: TGCGCCAGCAGCTCAGACGGCAATGAGCAGTTCTTC

D gene: .
V gene: TRBV7-6
clone size: few
J gene: TRBJ2-5
CDR3 protein: CASSDPRGQQETQYF
CDR3 DNA: TGTGCCAGCAGCGACCCCCGAGGACAGCAAGAGACCCAGTACTTC

D gene: TRBD2
V gene: TRBV6-1
clone size: many
J gene: TRBJ2-7
CDR3 protein: CASTRDYPTPTSEQYF
CDR3 DNA: TGTGCCAGCACTCGGGACTACCCGACGCCGACCTCCGAGCAGTACTTC

D gene: .
V gene: TRBV19
clone size: .
J gene: TRBJ2-2
CDR3 protein: CASSIGEGLGELFF
CDR3 DNA: TGTGCCAGTAGTATAGGAGAGGGGCTTGGGGAGCTGTTTTTT

D gene: TRBD1
V gene: TRBV2
clone size: many
J gene: TRBJ1-2
CDR3 protein: CASRTGGEGYTF
CDR3 DNA: TGTGCCAGCCGGACAGGGGGCGAGGGCTACACCTTC

D gene: .
V gene: TRBV5-1
clone size: .
J gene: TRBJ1-2
CDR3 protein: CASSRPGGSYGYTF
CDR3 DNA: TGCGCCAGCAGCCGTCCGGGGGGCTCCTATGGCTACACCTTC

D gene: .
V gene: TRBV20-1
clone size: many
J gene: TRBJ1-1
CDR3 protein: CSAVGTALEAFF
CDR3 DNA: TGCAGTGCTGTAGGGACGGCGCTTGAAGCTTTCTTT

D gene: .
V gene: TRBV5-4
clone size: few
J gene: TRBJ1-1
CDR3 protein: CASSLDPAPNTEAFF
CDR3 DNA: TGTGCCAGCAGCTTGGACCCGGCCCCGAACACTGAAGCTTTCTTT

D gene: .
V gene: TRBV12-3/TRBV12-4
clone size: many
J gene: TRBJ2-3
CDR3 protein: CASSLFAGGGDTQYF
CDR3 DNA: TGTGCCAGCAGTTTATTCGCTGGAGGGGGAGATACGCAGTATTTT

D gene: .
V gene: TRBV11-3
clone size: few
J gene: TRBJ1-2
CDR3 protein: CASSLGEDNYGYTF
CDR3 DNA: TGTGCCAGCAGCCTCGGAGAGGACAACTATGGCTACACCTTC

D gene: .
V gene: TRBV5-1
clone size: many
J gene: TRBJ2-5
CDR3 protein: CASSLDTQETQYF
CDR3 DNA: TGTGCCAGCAGCTTGGACACTCAAGAGACCCAGTACTTC

D gene: .
V gene: TRBV20-1
clone size: many
J gene: TRBJ2-3
CDR3 protein: CSARDRQDGTDTQYF
CDR3 DNA: TGCAGTGCTAGAGACAGACAGGATGGCACAGATACGCAGTATTTT

D gene: .
V gene: TRBV10-1
clone size: few
J gene: TRBJ2-7
CDR3 protein: CASSDNGTDEQYF
CDR3 DNA: TGCGCCAGCAGTGATAACGGAACGGACGAGCAGTACTTC

D gene: TRBD2
V gene: TRBV20-1
clone size: few
J gene: TRBJ2-1
CDR3 protein: CSAREGLARWYEQFF
CDR3 DNA: TGCAGTGCTAGAGAAGGACTAGCGAGGTGGTATGAGCAGTTCTTC

D gene: TRBD2
V gene: TRBV28
clone size: many
J gene: TRBJ2-1
CDR3 protein: CASSLLADDSYNEQFF
CDR3 DNA: TGTGCCAGCAGTCTCCTAGCGGATGACTCCTACAATGAGCAGTTCTTC

D gene: .
V gene: TRBV28
clone size: .
J gene: TRBJ1-2
CDR3 protein: CASSDPGGANYGYTF
CDR3 DNA: TGTGCCAGCTCAGATCCGGGGGGGGCTAACTATGGCTACACCTTC

D gene: .
V gene: TRBV19
clone size: .
J gene: TRBJ1-2
CDR3 protein: CASSTLITNSGYTF
CDR3 DNA: TGTGCCAGTAGTACCCTAATTACAAACAGTGGCTACACCTTC

D gene: .
V gene: TRBV10-3
clone size: many
J gene: TRBJ2-3
CDR3 protein: CAIRKGLTDTQYF
CDR3 DNA: TGTGCCATCAGGAAAGGTCTGACAGATACGCAGTATTTT

D gene: .
V gene: TRBV2
clone size: many
J gene: TRBJ1-5
CDR3 protein: CASGSLGGNQPQHF
CDR3 DNA: TGTGCCTCCGGATCCTTAGGTGGCAATCAGCCCCAGCATTTT

D gene: .
V gene: TRBV12-3/TRBV12-4
clone size: few
J gene: TRBJ1-3
CDR3 protein: CASSLTGGRWDTIYF
CDR3 DNA: TGTGCCAGCAGTTTAACGGGAGGGCGGTGGGACACCATATATTTT

D gene: .
V gene: TRBV28
clone size: many
J gene: TRBJ2-1
CDR3 protein: CASSLASGPSSYNEQFF
CDR3 DNA: TGTGCCAGCAGTTTAGCGAGCGGGCCGAGCTCCTACAATGAGCAGTTCTTC

D gene: .
V gene: TRBV4-1
clone size: few
J gene: TRBJ2-3
CDR3 protein: CASSQVGWVGTDTQYF
CDR3 DNA: TGCGCCAGCAGCCAAGTCGGCTGGGTCGGTACAGATACGCAGTATTTT

D gene: TRBD1
V gene: TRBV6-1
clone size: few
J gene: TRBJ1-4
CDR3 protein: CASSEGPGQGLKNEKLFF
CDR3 DNA: TGTGCCAGCAGTGAAGGACCGGGACAGGGCCTCAAGAATGAAAAACTGTTTTTT

D gene: .
V gene: TRBV5-1
clone size: .
J gene: TRBJ2-1
CDR3 protein: CASSVSGLLFSSYNEQFF
CDR3 DNA: TGCGCCAGCAGCGTCTCGGGTCTCCTCTTCAGCTCCTACAATGAGCAGTTCTTC

D gene: .
V gene: TRBV12-3/TRBV12-4
clone size: few
J gene: TRBJ2-2
CDR3 protein: CASSPGTTGELFF
CDR3 DNA: TGTGCCAGCAGTCCCGGGACAACCGGGGAGCTGTTTTTT

D gene: .
V gene: TRBV2
clone size: many
J gene: TRBJ1-1
CDR3 protein: CASSGTRFDTEAFF
CDR3 DNA: TGTGCCAGCAGTGGGACAAGATTCGACACTGAAGCTTTCTTT

D gene: .
V gene: TRBV7-3
clone size: many
J gene: TRBJ1-6
CDR3 protein: CASSIDRSTPLHF
CDR3 DNA: TGTGCCAGCAGTATCGACAGGAGTACACCCCTCCACTTT

D gene: TRBD1
V gene: TRBV5-1
clone size: once
J gene: TRBJ2-6
CDR3 protein: CASKTSGTESSGANVPTF
CDR3 DNA: TGCGCCAGCAAAACCTCCGGGACAGAGTCTTCTGGGGCCAACGTCCCGACTTTC

D gene: TRBD1
V gene: TRBV7-9
clone size: many
J gene: TRBJ1-2
CDR3 protein: CASSQGVRGYTF
CDR3 DNA: TGTGCCAGCAGCCAGGGGGTAAGAGGCTACACCTTC

D gene: .
V gene: TRBV6-1
clone size: many
J gene: TRBJ2-6
CDR3 protein: CASSQGRRSGANVLTF
CDR3 DNA: TGTGCCAGCAGTCAGGGACGCAGGTCTGGGGCCAACGTCCTGACTTTC

D gene: .
V gene: TRBV2
clone size: many
J gene: TRBJ2-3
CDR3 protein: CASSEDTGTTYGTDTQYF
CDR3 DNA: TGTGCCAGCAGTGAAGATACTGGAACGACATACGGCACAGATACGCAGTATTTT

D gene: .
V gene: TRBV2
clone size: many
J gene: TRBJ2-7
CDR3 protein: CASSEDRPTPYEQYF
CDR3 DNA: TGTGCCAGCAGTGAAGATCGGCCGACCCCTTACGAGCAGTACTTC

D gene: TRBD2
V gene: TRBV7-8
clone size: many
J gene: TRBJ2-4
CDR3 protein: CASSLAPGGGAVNIQYF
CDR3 DNA: TGTGCCAGCAGCTTAGCGCCGGGGGGGGGCGCGGTTAACATTCAGTACTTC

D gene: TRBD1
V gene: TRBV10-3
clone size: many
J gene: TRBJ1-2
CDR3 protein: CAIETGGAPNGYTF
CDR3 DNA: TGTGCCATAGAGACAGGGGGCGCCCCGAATGGCTACACCTTC

D gene: .
V gene: TRBV28
clone size: .
J gene: TRBJ1-4
CDR3 protein: CASSGEIATIEKLFF
CDR3 DNA: TGTGCCAGCAGTGGAGAGATTGCAACTATTGAAAAACTGTTTTTT

D gene: .
V gene: TRBV2
clone size: many
J gene: TRBJ2-5
CDR3 protein: CASSKKETQYF
CDR3 DNA: TGTGCCAGCAGCAAGAAAGAGACCCAGTACTTC

D gene: .
V gene: TRBV27
clone size: .
J gene: TRBJ2-1
CDR3 protein: CASSSLGGGSYNEQFF
CDR3 DNA: TGTGCCAGCAGTTCCCTAGGGGGGGGCTCCTACAATGAGCAGTTCTTC

D gene: TRBD1
V gene: TRBV5-1
clone size: many
J gene: TRBJ1-5
CDR3 protein: CASSLTGGSNQPQHF
CDR3 DNA: TGCGCCAGCAGCCTTACAGGGGGTAGCAATCAGCCCCAGCATTTT

D gene: .
V gene: TRBV6-1
clone size: many
J gene: TRBJ1-2
CDR3 protein: CASSYLTGDGYTF
CDR3 DNA: TGTGCCAGCAGTTACCTGACAGGAGATGGCTACACCTTC

D gene: TRBD2
V gene: TRBV3-1
clone size: .
J gene: TRBJ2-2
CDR3 protein: CASSLGLAGGPGKLFF
CDR3 DNA: TGTGCCAGCAGCCTCGGACTAGCGGGAGGGCCCGGGAAGCTGTTTTTT

D gene: .
V gene: TRBV18
clone size: few
J gene: TRBJ2-7
CDR3 protein: CASSPERATYYEQYF
CDR3 DNA: TGTGCCAGCTCACCGGAAAGGGCCACCTATTACGAGCAGTACTTC

D gene: .
V gene: TRBV28
clone size: .
J gene: TRBJ1-1
CDR3 protein: CASSRGGANTEAFF
CDR3 DNA: TGTGCCAGCAGTCGAGGGGGGGCGAACACTGAAGCTTTCTTT

D gene: .
V gene: TRBV5-1
clone size: many
J gene: TRBJ2-4
CDR3 protein: CASSLEAKNIQYF
CDR3 DNA: TGCGCCAGCAGCTTGGAAGCCAAAAACATTCAGTACTTC

D gene: .
V gene: TRBV28
clone size: many
J gene: TRBJ2-3
CDR3 protein: CASSLRRGTDTQYF
CDR3 DNA: TGTGCCAGCAGTTTAAGACGGGGCACAGATACGCAGTATTTT

D gene: TRBD2
V gene: TRBV4-1
clone size: .
J gene: TRBJ2-7
CDR3 protein: CASSQDYSGSFSEQYF
CDR3 DNA: TGCGCCAGCAGCCAAGATTACAGCGGGAGCTTTAGCGAGCAGTACTTC

D gene: .
V gene: TRBV6-1
clone size: many
J gene: TRBJ2-1
CDR3 protein: CASSSPREAGDEQFF
CDR3 DNA: TGTGCCAGCAGTTCTCCCCGAGAGGCGGGCGATGAGCAGTTCTTC

D gene: .
V gene: TRBV2
clone size: many
J gene: TRBJ2-2
CDR3 protein: CASSETRGTTGELFF
CDR3 DNA: TGTGCCAGCAGTGAAACCCGCGGGACCACCGGGGAGCTGTTTTTT

D gene: TRBD2
V gene: TRBV20-1
clone size: .
J gene: TRBJ2-1
CDR3 protein: CSARGLAGGTGSYNEQFF
CDR3 DNA: TGCAGTGCAAGGGGACTAGCGGGAGGGACAGGGTCCTACAATGAGCAGTTCTTC

D gene: .
V gene: TRBV20-1
clone size: .
J gene: TRBJ1-2
CDR3 protein: CSASAGVLGYTF
CDR3 DNA: TGCAGTGCTAGTGCGGGGGTTCTTGGCTACACCTTC

D gene: .
V gene: TRBV19
clone size: .
J gene: TRBJ2-7
CDR3 protein: CASSSSWGEQYF
CDR3 DNA: TGTGCCAGTAGCTCCAGCTGGGGCGAGCAGTACTTC

D gene: TRBD1
V gene: TRBV28
clone size: many
J gene: TRBJ1-2
CDR3 protein: CASSQPPGQGYYGYTF
CDR3 DNA: TGTGCCAGCAGCCAACCCCCGGGACAGGGGTACTACGGCTACACCTTC

D gene: .
V gene: TRBV6-1
clone size: many
J gene: TRBJ2-3
CDR3 protein: CASSRADTQYF
CDR3 DNA: TGTGCCAGCAGCCGAGCCGATACGCAGTATTTT